These T cell receptor beta chains were read from a single sample in a study of OX40 agonist ivuxolimab in advanced cancers. Sequencing was performed with immunoSEQ multiplex PCR; in TCRdb, only in-frame clones are kept and a portion is missing. The sample carries roughly 38,000 clones, 70% to 85% recorded once. The sequences come from CD4+ or CD8+ T cells sorted from blood, collected in a trial of the OX40 agonist ivuxolimab. All receptors come from an adult with an advanced solid tumor such as melanoma, head and neck, liver or kidney cancer. The CDR3 runs from the conserved cysteine through the conserved F or W. The order of the fields is clone size, J gene, V gene, D gene, CDR3 DNA, CDR3 protein. The D gene is left open where the match is weak. Clone size is given for some rows only: seen once, a few or many times, or a class if the clone is expanded.

>NA|TRBJ1-1|TRBV6-5|NA
TGTGCCAGCAGTCAACTGAAGAACACTGAAGCTTTCTTT
CASSQLKNTEAFF
>few|TRBJ2-2|TRBV5-1|TRBD1
TGCGCCAGCAGCTCACGAACTGGACAGGCGAGGACCGGGGAGCTGTTTTTT
CASSSRTGQARTGELFF
>NA|TRBJ2-5|TRBV9|NA
TGTGCCAGCAGCGTAGCGGAGGGCCCGGAGACCCAGTACTTC
CASSVAEGPETQYF
>NA|TRBJ1-2|TRBV4-2|NA
TGTGCCAGCAGCCACACTGGAGCTGCGTGGACCGGGGATGGCTACACCTTC
CASSHTGAAWTGDGYTF
>NA|TRBJ2-3|TRBV7-2|TRBD2
TGTGCCAGCAGCTACGACGGGAGGTCCACAGATACGCAGTATTTT
CASSYDGRSTDTQYF
>NA|TRBJ2-5|TRBV9|NA
TGTGCCAGCAGCCCCCCCGGGACCAAAGAGACCCAGTACTTC
CASSPPGTKETQYF
>NA|TRBJ1-1|TRBV4-3|NA
TGCGCCAGCACTTCCAAGGGAGGGGGGCAGAATGAAGCTTTCTTT
CASTSKGGGQNEAFF
>NA|TRBJ2-1|TRBV9|TRBD1
TGTGCCAGCAGCCCTCGGGACAGATCATACAATGAGCAGTTCTTC
CASSPRDRSYNEQFF
>NA|TRBJ2-1|TRBV6-4|NA
TGTGCCAGCAGTTTAAACAGGGCAAGCTCTTACAATGAGCAGTTCTTC
CASSLNRASSYNEQFF
>NA|TRBJ2-1|TRBV7-9|NA
TGTGCCAGCAGCCCCCGGCTTAGGGGGACAAGTCGGAATGAGCAGTTCTTC
CASSPRLRGTSRNEQFF
>NA|TRBJ1-1|TRBV11-2|NA
TGTGCCAGCAGCTTAGTATCCCAGAACACTGAAGCTTTCTTT
CASSLVSQNTEAFF
>NA|TRBJ2-7|TRBV9|TRBD1
TGTGCCAGCAGCGCCAGGGACAGCTTCTCCTACGAGCAGTACTTC
CASSARDSFSYEQYF
>few|TRBJ2-7|TRBV6-4|TRBD2
TGTGCCCGCCGCGAGTGGGAGGGTGGCGAGCAGTACTTC
CARREWEGGEQYF
>NA|TRBJ2-2|TRBV7-7|TRBD2
TGTGCTAGCAGCTTGGGCGGGCTAGCGGCGAACACCGGGGAGCTGTTTTTT
CASSLGGLAANTGELFF
>NA|TRBJ2-5|TRBV30|TRBD1
TGTGCCTGGAGTGGACAGGGGGAGACCCAGTACTTC
CAWSGQGETQYF
>NA|TRBJ1-1|TRBV19|NA
TGTGCCAGTACCGGACAGAATCGCCCCGGTGGAGCTTTCTTT
CASTGQNRPGGAFF
>few|TRBJ1-1|TRBV5-1|NA
TGCGCCAGCAGCTTCCAGGTGGGGAACACTGAAGCTTTCTTT
CASSFQVGNTEAFF
>NA|TRBJ2-7|TRBV4-1|TRBD1
TGCGCCAGCAGCCACCCCCCCTCACTCCGGACAGGGGCCTACGAGCAGTACTTC
CASSHPPSLRTGAYEQYF
>NA|TRBJ2-3|TRBV7-2|TRBD2
TGTGCCAGCAGCTTATTCCAGCGGGAGCCCACAGATACGCAGTATTTT
CASSLFQREPTDTQYF
>NA|TRBJ1-5|TRBV27|NA
TGTGCCAGCAGCAACCTCGGTGGGACCTGGCATTTT
CASSNLGGTWHF
>NA|TRBJ2-7|TRBV11-2|TRBD1
TGTGCCAGCAGCCCCCTCAACCGGGACAGGGGCCGGACCTACGAGCAGTACTTC
CASSPLNRDRGRTYEQYF
>NA|TRBJ1-2|TRBV5-4|NA
TGTGCCAGCAGCTTGGCCTTGGCAGGTCTTAACTATGGCTACACCTTC
CASSLALAGLNYGYTF
>NA|TRBJ2-1|TRBV19|TRBD2
TGTGCCAGTAGACAGCGGGGGGGCTCCTACAATGAGCAGTTCTTC
CASRQRGGSYNEQFF
>NA|TRBJ1-2|TRBV6-1|TRBD1
TGTGCCAGCAGTGCGAACGACAGGGTGTTTAACTATGGCTACACCTTC
CASSANDRVFNYGYTF
>NA|TRBJ2-6|TRBV5-6|NA
TGTGCCAGCAGCCGCGGACTGCTCTCTGGGGCCAACGTCCTGACTTTC
CASSRGLLSGANVLTF
>NA|TRBJ1-4|TRBV7-9|NA
TGTGCCAGCAGCGACTCTCTACTTCATTGGGAAAAACTGTTTTTT
CASSDSLLHWEKLFF
>once|TRBJ2-7|TRBV2|NA
TGTGCCAGCATAAGGGGCGCGTTTTCGTACGAGCAGTACTTC
CASIRGAFSYEQYF
>NA|TRBJ1-6|TRBV19|NA
TGTGCCAGTAGTATGGGAGAAGTTAATTCACCCCTCCACTTT
CASSMGEVNSPLHF
>once|TRBJ1-2|TRBV23-1|NA
TGCGCCAGCAGTCAATCACAAGGAAGCTATGGCTACACCTTC
CASSQSQGSYGYTF
>NA|TRBJ2-5|TRBV7-9|NA
TGTGCCAGCAGCTTAGCGGCGGTACTGTCGCAAGAGACCCAGTACTTC
CASSLAAVLSQETQYF
>NA|TRBJ1-6|TRBV25-1|NA
TGTGCCAGCAGTGGTGATAGCTCCTATAATTCACCCCTCCACTTT
CASSGDSSYNSPLHF
>NA|TRBJ1-1|TRBV7-8|NA
TGTGCCAGCAGCCGAGCCACGGGGCAGGCGAACACTGAAGCTTTCTTT
CASSRATGQANTEAFF
>NA|TRBJ1-1|TRBV10-3|TRBD1
TGTGCCACAAGATACCGGGACAGGGAGGCGTTGGCTTTCTTT
CATRYRDREALAFF
>once|TRBJ1-5|TRBV7-9|NA
TGTGCCAGCAGCTTAATCGGGGGAGGGGAGAGCAATCAGCCCCAGCATTTT
CASSLIGGGESNQPQHF
>NA|TRBJ2-7|TRBV20-1|NA
TGCAGTGCTAGAGATTCGTACGAGCAGTACTTC
CSARDSYEQYF
>NA|TRBJ2-5|TRBV10-3|NA
TGTGCCATCAGGGGGGCAGACAGGTCTGAGACCCAGTACTTC
CAIRGADRSETQYF
>NA|TRBJ2-1|TRBV4-3|NA
TGCGCCAGCAGCCAACGAAGGGGGGCGGGCTCCTACAATGAGCAGTTCTTC
CASSQRRGAGSYNEQFF
>NA|TRBJ1-2|TRBV19|TRBD1
TGTGCCAGTAGTACCTGGACAGGGAGGGATGGCTACACCTTC
CASSTWTGRDGYTF
>NA|TRBJ1-1|TRBV15|NA
TGTGCCACCAGCAGAGATGGGGCTGGGGGCAGGAACACTGAAGCTTTCTTT
CATSRDGAGGRNTEAFF